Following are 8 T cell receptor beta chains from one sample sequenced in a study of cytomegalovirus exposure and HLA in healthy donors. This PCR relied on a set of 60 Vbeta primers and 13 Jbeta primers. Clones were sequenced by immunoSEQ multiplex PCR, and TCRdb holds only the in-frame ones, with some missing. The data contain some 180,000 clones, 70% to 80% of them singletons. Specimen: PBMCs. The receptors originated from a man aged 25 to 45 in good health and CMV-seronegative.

The CDR3 DNA reads TGTGCCAGCAGCTTAACGGCCACCTCCTACGAGCAGTACTTC. Translating it yields CASSLTATSYEQYF. The chain couples TRBV7-3 to TRBJ2-7; D is unresolved. V was clipped by 0 bases and J by 0 bases, with 6 bases between them. The CDR3 extends over 14 amino acids. CDR1 and CDR2 (germline): SGHTA, FQGTGA.

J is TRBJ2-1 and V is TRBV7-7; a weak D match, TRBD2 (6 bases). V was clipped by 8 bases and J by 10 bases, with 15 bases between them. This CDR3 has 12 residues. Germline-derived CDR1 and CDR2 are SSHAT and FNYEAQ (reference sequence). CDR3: CASRRRVLEQFF. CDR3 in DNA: TGTGCCAGCCGCAGGAGGGTTCTGGAGCAGTTCTTC. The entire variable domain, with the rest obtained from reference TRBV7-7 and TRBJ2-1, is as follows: GAGVSQSPRYKVTKRGQDVTLRCDPISSHATLYWYQQALGQGPEFLTYFNYEAQPDKSGLPSDRFSAERPEGSISTLTIQRTEQRDSAMYRCASRRRVLEQFFGPGTRLTVL.

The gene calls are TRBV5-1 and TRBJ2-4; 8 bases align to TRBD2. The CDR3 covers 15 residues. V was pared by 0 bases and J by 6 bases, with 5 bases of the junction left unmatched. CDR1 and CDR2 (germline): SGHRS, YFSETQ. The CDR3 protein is CASSLGTGGRNIQYF. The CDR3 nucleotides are TGCGCCAGCAGCTTGGGAACGGGAGGGAGAAACATTCAGTACTTC.

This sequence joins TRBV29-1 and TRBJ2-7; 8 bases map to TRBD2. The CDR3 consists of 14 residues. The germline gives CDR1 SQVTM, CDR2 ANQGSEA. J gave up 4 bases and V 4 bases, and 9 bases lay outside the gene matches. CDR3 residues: CSVVAVSSGYEQYF. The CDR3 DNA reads TGCAGCGTTGTAGCCGTATCTAGCGGGTACGAGCAGTACTTC.

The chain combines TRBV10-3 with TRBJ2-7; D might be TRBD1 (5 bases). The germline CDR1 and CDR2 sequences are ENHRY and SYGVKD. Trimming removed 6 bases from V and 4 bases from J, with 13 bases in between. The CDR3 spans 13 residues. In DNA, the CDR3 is TGTGCCATCAGGGGGCGGCCTGATTACGAGCAGTACTTC. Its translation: CAIRGRPDYEQYF.

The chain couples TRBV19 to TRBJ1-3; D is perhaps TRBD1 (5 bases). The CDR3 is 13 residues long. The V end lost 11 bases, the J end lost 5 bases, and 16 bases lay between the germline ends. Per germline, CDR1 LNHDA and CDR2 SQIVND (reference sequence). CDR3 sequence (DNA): TGTGCCGCTAAGAAGGAGGGGAGAAACACCATATATTTT. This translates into CAAKKEGRNTIYF.

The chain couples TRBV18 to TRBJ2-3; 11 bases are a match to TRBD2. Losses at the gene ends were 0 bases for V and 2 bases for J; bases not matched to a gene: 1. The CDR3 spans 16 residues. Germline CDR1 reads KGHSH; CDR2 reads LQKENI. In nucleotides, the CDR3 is TGTGCCAGCTCACCACCGGGACTAGCGGTCACAGATACGCAGTATTTT. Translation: CASSPPGLAVTDTQYF.

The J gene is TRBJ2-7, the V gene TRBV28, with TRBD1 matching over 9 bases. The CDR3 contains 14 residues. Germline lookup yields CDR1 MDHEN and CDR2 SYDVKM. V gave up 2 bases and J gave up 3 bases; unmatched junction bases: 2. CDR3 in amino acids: CASSLRQGGYEQYF. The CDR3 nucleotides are TGTGCCAGCAGTTTAAGACAGGGGGGCTACGAGCAGTACTTC.